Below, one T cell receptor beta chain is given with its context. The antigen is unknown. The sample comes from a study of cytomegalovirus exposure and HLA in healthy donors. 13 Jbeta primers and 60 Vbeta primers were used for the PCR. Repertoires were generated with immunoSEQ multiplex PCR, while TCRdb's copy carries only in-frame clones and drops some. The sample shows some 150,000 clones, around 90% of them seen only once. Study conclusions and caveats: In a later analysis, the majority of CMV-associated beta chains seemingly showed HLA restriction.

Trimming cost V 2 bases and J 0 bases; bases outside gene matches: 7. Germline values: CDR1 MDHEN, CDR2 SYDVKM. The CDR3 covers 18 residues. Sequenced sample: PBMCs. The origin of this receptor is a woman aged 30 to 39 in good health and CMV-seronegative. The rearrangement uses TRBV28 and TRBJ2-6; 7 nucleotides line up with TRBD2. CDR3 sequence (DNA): TGTGCCAGCAGTTTACCGGGGGGAGGACTCTCTGGGGCCAACGTCCTGACTTTC. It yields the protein CASSLPGGGLSGANVLTF.